Below, 2 T cell receptor beta chains from the same sample are listed, as sequenced in a study of shared clonotypes between healthy human individuals. TCRdb keeps only in-frame clones here, not all; method: immunoSEQ multiplex PCR. The repertoire has around 1.1 million clones, about four fifths of them found once; the top ten carry roughly 0.57%. Sample: memory CD4+ T cells from PBMCs. The subset: CD45RA-negative fraction. The receptors shown here come from a man between 18 and 35 years old in good health. Some clones in this sample may be carry-over from other donors' samples.

J is TRBJ2-7 and V is TRBV7-8, with 10 positions matching TRBD2. Germline V gene sequence: CDR1 SGHVS, CDR2 FQNEAQ. This CDR3 has 15 residues. Losses at the gene ends were 5 bases for V and 3 bases for J; bases not matched to a gene: 7. The CDR3 nucleotides read TGTGCCAGCAGCCGAGATCTAGCGGGAGTCTACGAGCAGTACTTC. Its protein product is CASSRDLAGVYEQYF.

Ten or more counts support this clone. The identical CDR3 is also encoded by other nucleotide sequences in the sample. CDR3 nucleotide sequence: TGTGCCAGCAGCTTGAGGGGAGGGGAGACCCAGTACTTC. Its translation is CASSLRGGETQYF. The chain links TRBV5-6 to TRBJ2-5; 7 nucleotides align to TRBD2. This CDR3 comprises 13 residues. CDR1 is SGHDT, CDR2 YYEEEE, per germline. V lost 1 base to trimming and J lost 5 bases; unmatched junction nucleotides: 2. Using reference TRBV5-6 and TRBJ2-5 for the parts outside the CDR3, the full variable domain is DAGVTQSPTHLIKTRGQQVTLRCSPKSGHDTVSWYQQALGQGPQFIFQYYEEEERQRGNFPDRFSGHQFPNYSSELNVNALLLGDSALYLCASSLRGGETQYFGPGTRLLVL.